Presented here are 31 T cell receptor beta chains from one specimen sequenced in a study of T cell repertoires in ileal Crohn's disease (dated 2019 in TCRdb). The sample's time point label is to be understood as: inflamed ileum from the surgical specimen. Library generation was performed with the immunoSEQ multiplex PCR assay. TCRdb retrieved this table from immuneACCESS and kept in-frame rearrangements only. Not all clones are present; in checked studies, unresolved V genes account for under half, and no reason is known for the remainder. This sample lists some 16,000 clones; roughly nine tenths were detected once. 6% to 8% of the sample rests with the top ten. Sequenced sample: ileal tissue. The receptors here all came from an adult with Crohn's disease.

The chain links TRBV28 to TRBJ1-4; 11 bases align to TRBD1. This CDR3 is 16 amino acids long. Per germline, CDR1 MDHEN and CDR2 SYDVKM. Trimming cost V 3 bases and J 6 bases; bases outside gene matches: 6. As DNA, the CDR3 is TGTGCCAGCAGTTTTAGGACAGGGGGCGTTGATGAAAAACTGTTTTTT. Translating it yields CASSFRTGGVDEKLFF.

The chain joins TRBV6-5 to TRBJ1-2, with unresolved D. With 2 bases removed from V and 8 bases from J, the gap between germline ends came to 9 bases. This CDR3 spans 12 amino acids. Germline lookup yields CDR1 MNHEY and CDR2 SVGAGI. The DNA for the CDR3 is TGTGCCAGCAGTTACCAGAGAGGGGGCTACACCTTC. Translating gives CASSYQRGGYTF.

This chain uses TRBV6-1 with TRBJ1-2; D ambiguous. Germline V gene data show CDR1 as MNHNS and CDR2 as SASEGT. The V gene lost 1 base and the J gene lost 10 bases, with 16 bases spanning the gap. The CDR3 runs to 14 residues. The CDR3: CASSEGIGSSFYTF. The CDR3 DNA follows: TGTGCCAGCAGTGAAGGGATAGGGAGCTCTTTCTACACCTTC.

V gene TRBV6-1 combines with J gene TRBJ1-4; no clear D. Germline values: CDR1 MNHNS, CDR2 SASEGT. V gave up 7 bases and J gave up 8 bases, with 8 bases separating them. The CDR3 covers 11 residues. The chain's CDR3 is CASMRAEKLFF. CDR3 DNA: TGTGCCAGCATGCGTGCGGAAAAACTGTTTTTT.

CDR3 sequence: CASSLGRGVTEAFF. CDR3 DNA sequence: TGCGCCAGCAGCTTGGGCCGGGGGGTCACTGAAGCTTTCTTT. The chain employs TRBV5-1 and TRBJ1-1; maybe TRBD1 (5 bases). CDR3 length: 14 amino acids. Deletions cut 0 bases from V and 4 bases from J, with 10 bases between. Germline lookup yields CDR1 SGHRS and CDR2 YFSETQ.

This rearrangement joins TRBV5-4 to TRBJ2-5; 8 nucleotides match TRBD1. This CDR3 is built from 15 residues. The ends lost 4 bases at V and 4 bases at J; junction bases unmatched: 9. The germline gives CDR1 SGHNT, CDR2 YYREEE (reference sequence). The DNA for the CDR3 is TGTGCCAGCAGCCCAGGGGGCGAAGGGGCAGAGACCCAGTACTTC. The encoded protein is CASSPGGEGAETQYF.

The J gene is TRBJ2-7, the V gene TRBV11-2; D is possibly TRBD2 (6 bases). This CDR3 has 15 amino acids. Germline CDR1 SGHAT, CDR2 FQNNGV. Trimming removed 6 bases at V and 0 bases at J, with 15 bases between. The CDR3 DNA follows: TGTGCCAGCAGACTGGGTGGGGGGAGCTCCTACGAGCAGTACTTC. Its translation is CASRLGGGSSYEQYF.

The chain carries TRBV6-4 and TRBJ2-7; 14 bases match TRBD2. Per the germline V gene, CDR1 is MRHNA and CDR2 is SNTAGT. Germline trimming cut 6 bases from V and 2 bases from J; bases unmatched to any gene: 12. CDR3 length equals 18 residues. CDR3 sequence reads: CASRFVLTSGGVAYEQYF. Written as DNA, the CDR3 is TGTGCCAGCAGGTTTGTGCTGACTAGCGGGGGGGTCGCCTACGAGCAGTACTTC.

The chain carries TRBV5-1 and TRBJ1-3; 8 nucleotides agree with TRBD1. The CDR3 extends over 15 amino acids. Germline CDR1 and CDR2: SGHRS and YFSETQ. Losses at the gene ends were 2 bases for V and 4 bases for J; bases not matched to a gene: 5. The CDR3 DNA reads TGCGCCAGCAGCTTACGACAGGGGTCCGGAAACACCATATATTTT. This sequence encodes CASSLRQGSGNTIYF.

This clone was detected only once. The chain has TRBV18 and TRBJ1-1; perhaps TRBD1 as D (6 bases). The CDR3 runs 14 residues. With 5 bases removed from V and 0 bases from J, the gap between germline ends came to 10 bases. Germline V gene data show CDR1 as KGHSH and CDR2 as LQKENI. In DNA form, the CDR3 reads TGTGCCAGCTCAGAACAGGGTATGAACACTGAAGCTTTCTTT. Its translation is CASSEQGMNTEAFF.

The genes are TRBV10-3 and TRBJ2-3, with 8 nucleotides matching TRBD2. The CDR3 covers 16 residues. V shed 4 bases, J shed 0 bases, and the junction held 6 bases outside the gene matches. Germline V gene lookup returns CDR1 ENHRY and CDR2 SYGVKD. The CDR3 sequence is CAISVGRGRSTDTQYF. The CDR3 DNA is TGTGCCATCAGTGTCGGGAGGGGCCGAAGCACAGATACGCAGTATTTT.

This chain joins TRBV7-6 and TRBJ1-2, with D perhaps matching TRBD1 (5 bases). CDR1 and CDR2 (germline): SGHVS, FNYEAQ. This CDR3 is 13 amino acids long. V was clipped by 0 bases and J by 7 bases, with 9 bases between them. CDR3 in amino acids: CASSLAGDGGYTF. In nucleotides, the CDR3 is TGTGCCAGCAGCTTAGCAGGGGACGGTGGCTACACCTTC.

In this sample, this clone turned up a few times. The CDR3 nucleotides read TGTGCCAGCAGTTCCACCTGGGGTAGCGGGAGGTACCAAGAGACCCAGTACTTC. It is translated as CASSSTWGSGRYQETQYF. The J gene is TRBJ2-5, the V gene TRBV28; TRBD2 agrees at 10 bases. Germline V lookup: CDR1 MDHEN, CDR2 SYDVKM. The CDR3 extends over 18 amino acids. Trimming at V came to 4 bases and at J to 0 bases, leaving 11 bases not matched to a gene.

This clone was observed a single time. The chain couples TRBV5-1 to TRBJ1-1; TRBD1 might be the D (5 bases). Trimming stripped 7 bases from V and 1 base from J, with 14 bases between. The CDR3 runs to 14 residues. In germline, CDR1 is SGHRS, CDR2 YFSETQ. The CDR3 region is CASAQGSGNTEAFF. The CDR3, as DNA: TGCGCCAGCGCGCAGGGCTCCGGGAACACTGAAGCTTTCTTT. Drawing the rest from reference TRBV5-1 and TRBJ1-1, the complete variable domain is KAGVTQTPRYLIKTRGQQVTLSCSPISGHRSVSWYQQTPGQGLQFLFEYFSETQRNKGNFPGRFSGRQFSNSRSEMNVSTLELGDSALYLCASAQGSGNTEAFFGQGTRLTVV.

The V call is TRBV7-3, the J call TRBJ2-1; no firm D call. The V end was cut by 2 bases, the J end by 9 bases, with 17 bases between. From germline, CDR1 is SGHTA and CDR2 FQGTGA. The length of the CDR3 is 15 residues. CDR3 sequence reads: CASSLSPWDLTEQFF. The CDR3 region has the DNA TGTGCCAGCAGCTTATCTCCCTGGGATTTGACTGAGCAGTTCTTC. Variable domain in full (rest from reference TRBV7-3 and TRBJ2-1): GAGVSQTPSNKVTEKGKYVELRCDPISGHTALYWYRQSLGQGPEFLIYFQGTGAADDSGLPNDRFFAVRPEGSVSTLKIQRTERGDSAVYLCASSLSPWDLTEQFFGPGTRLTVL.

The chain has TRBV9 and TRBJ2-5; a possible D gene is TRBD1 (6 bases). From germline, CDR1 is SGDLS and CDR2 YYNGEE. With 5 bases removed from V and 4 bases from J, the gap between germline ends came to 15 bases. The CDR3 loop spans 14 amino acids. The CDR3 sequence: CASSNGQFGETQYF. The CDR3 nucleotides are TGTGCCAGCAGTAACGGACAGTTCGGAGAGACCCAGTACTTC.

J is TRBJ2-3 and V is TRBV27; 7 bases line up with TRBD2. The CDR3 is 14 residues long. Germline values: CDR1 MNHEY, CDR2 SMNVEV (reference sequence). The junction had 2 bases not matched to a gene; V was cut back by 5 bases and J by 0 bases. The CDR3 spells CASSRDYSTDTQYF. CDR3 in DNA: TGTGCCAGCAGTCGGGACTATAGCACAGATACGCAGTATTTT.

The chain has TRBV18 and TRBJ1-1; D is possibly TRBD1 (6 bases). Trimming shortened V by 5 bases and J by 2 bases, and 9 bases separated the two germline ends. The CDR3 is 13 residues long. From germline, CDR1 is KGHSH and CDR2 LQKENI. The CDR3 here is CASSSGQNTEAFF. The CDR3 DNA reads TGTGCCAGCTCATCGGGACAAAACACTGAAGCTTTCTTT.

The V gene is TRBV6-5, the J gene TRBJ1-2, with D possibly matching TRBD1 (5 bases). The CDR3 is 14 amino acids. V was clipped by 3 bases and J by 2 bases, with 10 bases between them. Per germline, CDR1 MNHEY and CDR2 SVGAGI. The CDR3 coding sequence is TGTGCCAGCAGTTATGACAGCTTGAACTATGGCTACACCTTC. It yields the protein CASSYDSLNYGYTF.

The gene calls are TRBV6-1 and TRBJ1-5; D is undetermined. This CDR3 is built from 14 residues. V was clipped by 4 bases and J by 6 bases, with 13 bases between them. Germline CDR1 MNHNS, CDR2 SASEGT. CDR3 sequence reads: CASSGGRGSQPQHF. The DNA of the CDR3 is TGTGCCAGCAGTGGTGGACGAGGCAGTCAGCCCCAGCATTTT.

The chain uses TRBV9 and TRBJ1-3; 7 nucleotides agree with TRBD1. From germline, CDR1 is SGDLS and CDR2 YYNGEE. The trim removed 3 bases at V and 2 bases at J, leaving 8 bases unmatched. The CDR3 consists of 16 residues. CDR3 bases: TGTGCCAGCAGCGGAACAGGGGCAGGTACTGGAAACACCATATATTTT. Its protein product is CASSGTGAGTGNTIYF.

This clone was detected once. The chain is built from TRBV2 and TRBJ2-7; tentatively, D is TRBD1 (6 bases). The V gene lost 6 bases and the J gene lost 0 bases, with 12 bases spanning the gap. The V gene's germline CDR1 is SNHLY and CDR2 FYNNEI. The CDR3 runs 14 residues. The CDR3, as DNA: TGTGCCAGCAGAGACGACAGGTACTCCTACGAGCAGTACTTC. Amino acid sequence: CASRDDRYSYEQYF.

The V and J genes are TRBV28 and TRBJ1-6; D may be TRBD1 (6 bases). The CDR3 runs to 14 residues. V was clipped by 10 bases and J by 6 bases, with 16 bases between them. Germline CDR1 is MDHEN and CDR2 is SYDVKM. CDR3 in DNA: TGTGCCACCATCCTAGGACAGACTAATTCACCCCTCCACTTT. Translating it yields CATILGQTNSPLHF.

This clone came up once. The rearrangement uses TRBV19 and TRBJ2-5, with 7 bases matching TRBD2. V lost 5 bases, J lost 1 base, and 7 bases stayed unmatched. Germline-derived CDR1 and CDR2 are LNHDA and SQIVND (reference sequence). This CDR3 has 15 amino acids. CDR3 nucleotide sequence: TGTGCCAGTAGTCACCCTAGCGGAACCCAAGAGACCCAGTACTTC. Its translation: CASSHPSGTQETQYF.

The rearrangement joins TRBV6-4 to TRBJ2-1, with D perhaps matching TRBD1 (5 bases). CDR1 and CDR2 (germline): MRHNA, SNTAGT. The CDR3 spans 12 residues. V lost 5 bases, J lost 5 bases, and 7 bases lay in between. The CDR3 reads CASSQGNNEQFF. CDR3 DNA sequence: TGTGCCAGCAGTCAGGGAAACAATGAGCAGTTCTTC.

The chain uses TRBV5-1 and TRBJ2-3; 9 nucleotides line up with TRBD2. V shed 7 bases, J shed 0 bases, and the junction held 12 bases outside the gene matches. The CDR3 loop spans 17 amino acids. Germline assignment: CDR1 SGHRS and CDR2 YFSETQ. CDR3 region: CASRLSGGSHSTDTQYF. The CDR3 region has the DNA TGCGCCAGCCGGCTGAGCGGGGGGTCGCATAGCACAGATACGCAGTATTTT.

V usage is TRBV7-6 and J usage is TRBJ1-5; a weak D match, TRBD1 (5 bases). The germline V and J ends were trimmed by 5 bases and 10 bases, with 21 bases remaining between them. The CDR3 contains 15 residues. Germline V gene sequence: CDR1 SGHVS, CDR2 FNYEAQ. CDR3 protein: CASSPLAGVVFPQHF. Here the CDR3 DNA reads TGTGCCAGCAGCCCCCTAGCGGGGGTGGTGTTTCCCCAGCATTTT.

This chain joins TRBV29-1 and TRBJ1-2; the match to TRBD1 covers 11 bases. V lost 6 bases to trimming and J lost 8 bases; unmatched junction nucleotides: 8. Germline CDR1 reads SQVTM; CDR2 reads ANQGSEA. The CDR3 runs 13 residues. The CDR3 reads CSVPRTGGLGYTF. The CDR3 bases are TGCAGCGTACCGAGGACAGGGGGCTTGGGCTACACCTTC.

In DNA form, the CDR3 reads TGTGCCAGCAGTAGGGGCTACACTGAAGCTTTCTTT. It codes for CASSRGYTEAFF. The chain uses TRBV28 and TRBJ1-1; TRBD1 might be the D (5 bases). The CDR3 extends over 12 amino acids. With 5 bases removed from V and 3 bases from J, the gap between germline ends came to 7 bases. The V gene's germline CDR1 is MDHEN and CDR2 SYDVKM.

A few counts support this clone. This chain joins TRBV18 and TRBJ2-3; D is unresolved. CDR1 is KGHSH, CDR2 LQKENI, per germline. V lost 3 bases and J 1 base, leaving 5 bases between the germline ends. CDR3 length: 13 amino acids. The CDR3 nucleotides read TGTGCCAGCTCACCCTTGGGCACAGATACGCAGTATTTT. This translates into CASSPLGTDTQYF.

The chain links TRBV19 to TRBJ2-1; 14 nucleotides match TRBD2. The germline V gene has CDR1 LNHDA and CDR2 SQIVND (reference sequence). This CDR3 is built from 15 residues. J was trimmed by 6 bases and V by 6 bases; bases with no gene match: 4. Here the CDR3 reads CASSLTSGGANEQFF. For the CDR3, the DNA is TGTGCCAGTAGCCTGACTAGCGGGGGGGCCAATGAGCAGTTCTTC.